This T cell receptor beta chain emerged from a study of T cells in localized non-small cell lung cancer. As to this clone: Antigen specificity is unknown.

The repertoire was sequenced with immunoSEQ multiplex PCR; TCRdb's copy has only in-frame clones and lacks some. The table includes some 18,000 clones, 83% detected once. Findings and caveats of the study: There was an association of higher blood T cell density with longer overall survival. There was higher T cell clonality in uninvolved adjacent lung than in tumor, and it was highest there. Heterogeneity stays possible, as sequencing covered only one tumor region.

The clonotype comes from a man aged 40-75 years with stage I lung adenocarcinoma. Specimen: peripheral blood, collected before any cancer treatment.

The CDR3 nucleotides are TGTGCCTGGAGGACCGGGATCCGAAGGGAGACCCAGTACTTC. It translates to CAWRTGIRRETQYF. The chain couples TRBV30 to TRBJ2-5, with D perhaps matching TRBD2 (5 bases). The CDR3 has 14 amino acids. The V gene lost 3 bases and the J gene lost 5 bases, with 16 bases spanning the gap. Germline V CDR1 and CDR2: GTSNPN, SVGIG (reference sequence).